The 2 T cell receptor beta chains in this list originate from one sample, sequenced in a study of multiple sclerosis patients with progressive multifocal leukoencephalopathy. Time point of the sample: time of PML onset. The table came from immunoSEQ multiplex PCR; TCRdb's copy has only in-frame clones and leaves some out. The table shows more than 30,000 clones, with 80% to 90% occurring only once. Material: PBMCs, obtained from a patient treated with natalizumab. The receptors were gathered from a middle-aged woman with progressive multifocal leukoencephalopathy.

The chain is built from TRBV6-1 and TRBJ2-7, with D possibly being TRBD1 or TRBD2 (5 bases each). Germline CDR1 is MNHNS and CDR2 is SASEGT. The V end lost 2 bases, the J end lost 0 bases, and 11 bases lay between the germline ends. CDR3 length: 15 amino acids. CDR3 sequence (DNA): TGTGCCAGCAGTGAACTCGACGGGACCTCCTACGAGCAGTACTTC. It yields the protein CASSELDGTSYEQYF.

The chain uses TRBV4-1 and TRBJ1-2, with D possibly being TRBD1 (6 bases). The CDR3 has 13 amino acids. CDR1 is MGHRA and CDR2 is YSYEKL in the germline V gene. With 0 bases removed from V and 7 bases from J, the gap between germline ends came to 9 bases. The CDR3 region has the DNA TGCGCCAGCAGCCAAGACAGGGGACTTGGCTACACCTTC. Translated, it gives CASSQDRGLGYTF.